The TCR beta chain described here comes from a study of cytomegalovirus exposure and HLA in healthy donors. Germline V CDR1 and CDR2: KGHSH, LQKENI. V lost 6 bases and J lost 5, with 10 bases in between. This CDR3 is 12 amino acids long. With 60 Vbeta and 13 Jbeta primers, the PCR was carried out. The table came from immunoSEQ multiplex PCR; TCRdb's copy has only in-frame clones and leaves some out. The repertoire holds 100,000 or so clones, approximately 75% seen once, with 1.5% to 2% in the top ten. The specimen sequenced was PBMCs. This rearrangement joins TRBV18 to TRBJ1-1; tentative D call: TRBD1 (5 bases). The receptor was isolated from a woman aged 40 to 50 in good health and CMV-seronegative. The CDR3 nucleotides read TGTGCCAGCTCGTTCGGGGGTACTGAAGCTTTCTTT. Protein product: CASSFGGTEAFF.